This T cell receptor (beta chain) emerged from a study of OX40 agonist ivuxolimab in advanced cancers. Context from the whole study: Ivuxolimab, which targeted the costimulatory receptor OX40 (CD134), was an agonistic, fully human IgG2 monoclonal antibody. Prior anti-PD-1, anti-PD-L1 or anti-CTLA-4 therapy was permitted, and about two fifths of dose-escalation patients had received checkpoint inhibitors. Peripheral TCRbeta sequencing aimed to test whether ivuxolimab altered TCR sequence diversity and caused clonal T-cell expansion. Intravenous ivuxolimab was administered to patients every 2 weeks at six dose levels: 0.01, 0.1, 0.3, 1.5, 3 and 10 mg/kg. Three dose-escalation patients achieved partial responses, one with hepatocellular carcinoma and two with cutaneous melanoma. The monotherapy dose-escalation portion (N ≈ 52 patients) of the phase I ivuxolimab trial is reported in the paper. The dose-escalation cohort was over 70% male with a mean age of roughly 62 years, ranging from roughly 20 to 85. Of the 50 to 55 patients in dose escalation, 19 had hepatocellular carcinoma, some 15 had melanoma, 9 had renal cell carcinoma and 9 had head and neck cancer. Study-level results and caveats: Low levels of normalized T-cell clonal expansion were also seen in some nonresponding patients. After ivuxolimab, more expanded clones were found on average in CD8+ T cells than in CD4+ T cells. Antigen specificity was not determined for the clonally expanded peripheral T cells. Partial responders in the 0.1-3.0 mg/kg groups had among the lowest normalized peripheral clonal expansion, especially among CD8+ T cells. At doses of 0.1 to 3.0 mg/kg, clonal expansion of both CD4+ and CD8+ blood T cells was observed from baseline to week 6.

Trimming takes 5 bases off V and 4 bases off J; junction bases not matched to a gene: 12. Spanning cysteine to phenylalanine, the CDR3 consists of 15 amino acids. Left in the record is the CDR3 DNA by itself, 45 bases read in frame from the first base. The germline V gene (reference sequence) specifies GTSNPN as CDR1 and SVGIG as CDR2. To sequence the TCRbeta CDR3 region, genomic DNA was isolated from the sorted cells. The immunoSEQ Assay was used to sequence the TCRbeta CDR3 regions. TCRdb took over this immuneACCESS table, retaining in-frame rearrangements with V and J assigned. Such tables are incomplete; in checked studies, under half of the missing clones stem from an unresolved V gene, and the remainder is unexplained. The sample table shows roughly 50,000 clones, and 89% are seen once. The top ten clonotypes cover approximately 6% of the sample. As concerns this clone: The specificity of this receptor is unknown. No much larger clone is present one base from it, and per-base qualities are unavailable.

The trial excluded patients who had a history of autoimmune disease or who were on systemic immunosuppression. In every dose cohort, peripheral blood was drawn for TCR sequencing at baseline, cycle 4 day 1, and cycle 7 day 1. Samples were obtained from an open-label, multicenter, first-in-human phase I dose-escalation trial of ivuxolimab. Adults with locally advanced or metastatic head and neck squamous cell, hepatocellular, melanoma or renal cell carcinoma were enrolled in the trial. Before TCR sequencing, CD4+ and CD8+ T cells were separately sorted from peripheral blood. The sample in question was CD4+ or CD8+ T cells sorted from blood, obtained in a trial of the OX40 agonist ivuxolimab. The sequence derives from an adult with an advanced solid tumor such as melanoma, head and neck, liver or kidney cancer. The sequence is built from TRBV30 and TRBJ2-5; 8 central bases correspond to TRBD1. The CDR3 in this case is CAWDAPRGLRETQYF. The nucleotide sequence reads as follows: TGTGCCTGGGACGCACCCAGGGGGCTGAGAGAGACCCAGTACTTC.